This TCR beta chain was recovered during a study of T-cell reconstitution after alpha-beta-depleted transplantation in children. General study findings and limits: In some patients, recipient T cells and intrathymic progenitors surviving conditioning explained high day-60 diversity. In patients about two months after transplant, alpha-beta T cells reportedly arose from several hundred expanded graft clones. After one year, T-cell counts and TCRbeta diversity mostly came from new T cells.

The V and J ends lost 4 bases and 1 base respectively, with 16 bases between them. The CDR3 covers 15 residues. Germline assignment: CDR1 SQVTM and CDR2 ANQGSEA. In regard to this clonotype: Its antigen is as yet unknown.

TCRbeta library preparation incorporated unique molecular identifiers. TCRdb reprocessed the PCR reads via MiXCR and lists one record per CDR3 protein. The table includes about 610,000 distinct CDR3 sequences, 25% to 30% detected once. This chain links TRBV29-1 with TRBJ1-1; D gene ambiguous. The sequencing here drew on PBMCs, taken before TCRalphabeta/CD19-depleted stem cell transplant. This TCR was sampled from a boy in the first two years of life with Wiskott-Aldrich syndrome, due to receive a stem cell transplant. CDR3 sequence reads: CSVVPGIRRNTEAFF. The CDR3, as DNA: TGCAGCGTTGTACCGGGCATTCGACGGAACACTGAAGCTTTCTTT.